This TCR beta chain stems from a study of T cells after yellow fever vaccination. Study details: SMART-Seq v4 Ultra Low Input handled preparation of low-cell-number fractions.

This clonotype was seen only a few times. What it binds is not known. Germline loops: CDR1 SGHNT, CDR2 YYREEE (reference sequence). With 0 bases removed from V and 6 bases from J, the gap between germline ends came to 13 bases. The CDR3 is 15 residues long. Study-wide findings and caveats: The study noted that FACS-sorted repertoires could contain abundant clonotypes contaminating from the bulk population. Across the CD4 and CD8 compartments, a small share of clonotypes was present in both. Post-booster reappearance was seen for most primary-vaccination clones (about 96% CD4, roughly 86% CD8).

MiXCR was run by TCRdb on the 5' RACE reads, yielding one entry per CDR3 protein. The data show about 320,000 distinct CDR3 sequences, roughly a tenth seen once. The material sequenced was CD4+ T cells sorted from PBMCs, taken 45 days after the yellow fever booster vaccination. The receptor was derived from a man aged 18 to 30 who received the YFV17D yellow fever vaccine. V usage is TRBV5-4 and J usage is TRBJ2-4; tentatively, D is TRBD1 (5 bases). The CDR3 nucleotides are TGTGCCAGCAGCTTGGAGCCAGGGCTAGGAAACATTCAGTACTTC. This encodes CASSLEPGLGNIQYF.